Below, 15 T cell receptor beta chains from the same sample are listed, as sequenced in a study of blood T cell repertoires in COVID-19 (dated by TCRdb to 2019 to 2021). Library creation used the immunoSEQ multiplex PCR assay. Here the immuneACCESS table is served through TCRdb, limited to in-frame sequences with V and J called. Missing clones are a known gap in these copies; in checked studies unresolved V genes cover under half, and the rest lacks a known reason. This sample comprises 26,000 or so clones, 76% of them detected only once. In total, the top ten clones hold approximately 36% of the sample. Specimen: peripheral blood. The receptors originated from a man between 65 and 79 years old with acute or convalescent COVID-19.

V gene TRBV6-5 combines with J gene TRBJ1-1; D is unclear. V was pared by 5 bases and J by 0 bases, with 7 bases between. The CDR3 spans 13 residues. Germline CDR1 MNHEY, CDR2 SVGAGI. The CDR3 coding sequence is TGTGCCAGCAGTATACATATGAACACTGAAGCTTTCTTT. Residues: CASSIHMNTEAFF.

J is TRBJ1-4 and V is TRBV3-1 (or the pseudogene TRBV3-2); 7 nucleotides align to TRBD1. V dropped 1 base and J dropped 8; count of bases not matched to a gene: 7. CDR1 is LGHDT and CDR2 is YNNKEL in the germline V gene (reference sequence). The length of the CDR3 is 15 residues. CDR3 protein: CASSQAGTADEKLFF. The CDR3 nucleotides are TGTGCCAGCAGCCAAGCAGGGACAGCGGACGAAAAACTGTTTTTT.

This clone showed up just a few times. DNA of the CDR3: TGTGCCAGTAGTCCGACAGTCAATCAGCCCCAGCATTTT. This translates into CASSPTVNQPQHF. The chain recombines TRBV19 with TRBJ1-5, with D maybe TRBD1 (5 bases). V lost 5 bases and J 3 bases, leaving 8 bases between the germline ends. The V gene's germline CDR1 is LNHDA and CDR2 SQIVND (reference sequence). The CDR3 has 13 residues.

The rearrangement joins TRBV6-2 or TRBV6-3 to TRBJ2-6; D gene uncertain. CDR1 is MNHEY and CDR2 is SVGEGT in the germline V gene. Trimming took off 3 bases at V and 8 bases at J, with 26 bases between the two ends. The CDR3 length is 19 residues. The chain's CDR3 is CASSYRTGEATLYSNVLTF. CDR3 DNA: TGTGCCAGCAGTTATCGCACCGGAGAGGCCACGCTCTACTCCAACGTCCTGACTTTC.

The J gene is TRBJ2-1, the V gene TRBV11-3; D not certain. This CDR3 has 11 amino acids. The V end lost 5 bases, the J end lost 8 bases, and 7 bases lay between the germline ends. Germline assignment: CDR1 SGHNT and CDR2 YENEEA. CDR3 in amino acids: CASSNSDEQFF. CDR3 sequence (DNA): TGTGCCAGCAGCAACTCGGATGAGCAGTTCTTC.

This sequence joins TRBV6-5 and TRBJ1-4; unclear D gene. V was cut by 4 bases and J by 3 bases, with 12 bases left in between. The CDR3 loop spans 15 amino acids. Germline V lookup: CDR1 MNHEY, CDR2 SVGAGI. The CDR3 DNA is TGTGCCAGCAGTTTCAGTAGGACTGCTAATGAAAAACTGTTTTTT. This translates into CASSFSRTANEKLFF.

The chain combines TRBV9 with TRBJ1-6; 9 nucleotides align to TRBD1. Germline CDR1 is SGDLS and CDR2 is YYNGEE. This CDR3 has 14 amino acids. The ends lost 4 bases at V and 9 bases at J; junction bases unmatched: 5. Here the CDR3 DNA reads TGTGCCAGCAGCAGGGGGACAGGGCTTTCACCCCTCCACTTT. Its translation is CASSRGTGLSPLHF.

V and J are TRBV7-8 and TRBJ1-1; 7 positions agree with TRBD1. The CDR3 length is 15 residues. CDR1 is SGHVS and CDR2 is FQNEAQ in the germline V gene. V dropped 7 bases and J dropped 2; count of bases not matched to a gene: 10. CDR3 sequence reads: CASTRTDRFNTEAFF. CDR3 coding DNA: TGTGCCAGCACGCGAACGGACAGGTTTAACACTGAAGCTTTCTTT.

The rearrangement joins TRBV20-1 to TRBJ1-3, with a tentative D call TRBD1 (6 bases). This CDR3 has 15 residues. The V end lost 3 bases, the J end lost 2 bases, and 14 bases lay between the germline ends. Germline assignment: CDR1 DFQATT and CDR2 SNEGSKA (reference sequence). The CDR3 nucleotides are TGCAGTGCTAGTATTAGTGGGGGCCCTGGAAACACCATATATTTT. It encodes CSASISGGPGNTIYF.

This clone was seen only a few times. The chain recombines TRBV5-1 with TRBJ2-7; possibly TRBD2 for D (6 bases). V lost 0 bases to trimming and J lost 2 bases, with 15 bases between them. This CDR3 has 16 amino acids. Germline CDR1 SGHRS, CDR2 YFSETQ. In DNA form, the CDR3 reads TGCGCCAGCAGCTTGGCCGTGGTTAGCGGAGCCTACGAGCAGTACTTC. It codes for CASSLAVVSGAYEQYF.

The sample holds many counts of this clone. The chain is built from TRBV11-2 and TRBJ2-7, with TRBD2 identical over 10 bases. In germline, CDR1 is SGHAT, CDR2 FQNNGV. Trimming at V came to 5 bases and at J to 4 bases, leaving 2 bases not matched to a gene. This CDR3 has 13 amino acids. CDR3 coding DNA: TGTGCCAGCAGCCCGACTAGCGGGTACGAGCAGTACTTC. Translation gives CASSPTSGYEQYF. Full variable domain (remainder filled in from reference TRBV11-2 and TRBJ2-7): EAGVAQSPRYKIIEKRQSVAFWCNPISGHATLYWYQQILGQGPKLLIQFQNNGVVDDSQLPKDRFSAERLKGVDSTLKIQPAKLEDSAVYLCASSPTSGYEQYFGPGTRLTVT.

The rearrangement links TRBV19 to TRBJ2-2; TRBD2 matches 7 bases. The CDR3 is 16 amino acids. The junction had 9 bases not matched to a gene; V was cut back by 4 bases and J by 4 bases. Germline V gene lookup returns CDR1 LNHDA and CDR2 SQIVND (reference sequence). The CDR3 nucleotides are TGTGCCAGTAGTAGCCAGCGGGGTGTCCGCACCGGGGAGCTGTTTTTT. Amino acid sequence: CASSSQRGVRTGELFF.

The chain links TRBV19 to TRBJ1-5; 9 bases are shared with TRBD1. V was clipped by 6 bases and J by 0 bases; unmatched bases: 9. The V gene's germline CDR1 is LNHDA and CDR2 SQIVND (reference sequence). CDR3 length equals 17 residues. The CDR3 DNA is TGTGCCAGTAGCGATACAGGGGGCGGCTATAGCAATCAGCCCCAGCATTTT. It yields the protein CASSDTGGGYSNQPQHF.

The rearrangement joins TRBV28 to TRBJ2-7; 7 bases are a match to TRBD1. This CDR3 is 14 amino acids long. V was pared by 6 bases and J by 0 bases, with 5 bases of the junction left unmatched. In germline, CDR1 is MDHEN, CDR2 SYDVKM. The CDR3 sequence is CASRGTESSYEQYF. Here the CDR3 DNA reads TGTGCCAGCAGGGGGACAGAAAGCTCCTACGAGCAGTACTTC.

The chain uses TRBV6-5 and TRBJ1-2, with D possibly being TRBD1 (6 bases). Germline V lookup: CDR1 MNHEY, CDR2 SVGAGI. V gave up 5 bases and J gave up 4 bases, with 17 bases separating them. The CDR3 is 15 residues long. CDR3 protein: CASSLQGGGAYGYTF. The CDR3 DNA reads TGTGCCAGCAGTCTACAGGGAGGGGGGGCCTATGGCTACACCTTC.